This TCR beta chain derives from a study of T cells after yellow fever vaccination (dated by TCRdb to between 2018 and 2021). For context, the study as a whole: The SMART-Seq v4 Ultra Low Input RNA kit was used to prepare libraries from fractions with low cell numbers. To follow T-cell clones before and after both primary and booster YFV17D yellow fever vaccination, bulk TCR alpha and beta repertoires underwent longitudinal sequencing. Two healthy male donors made up the cohort, one aged 18 to 30 years and the other aged 30 to 40 years. Blood was collected at multiple timepoints before and after primary and secondary immunization, and bulk PBMC replicates and cell subsets were isolated. Results and caveats for the whole study, not just this receptor: The secondary T-cell response was weaker than the primary response but faster, peaking on day 5 instead of day 15. Most clones expanded after primary vaccination were re-detected after the booster (96% of CD4 and about nine tenths of CD8), suggesting broad memory maintenance. A small share of clonotypes was detected in both CD4 and CD8 compartments, with the overlap likely arising from convergent recombination. Only a couple of donors were included in the study, so the extent to which the findings can be generalized is limited. FACS-sorted repertoires could contain abundant contaminating clonotypes from the bulk population, so computational filtering was required.

Notes on this clonotype: No cognate antigen has been identified for it. Base qualities are missing; no much larger clone stands one base away.

Read against the paper, the sample's treatment or condition label means: live attenuated yellow fever vaccine strain. A standard Ficoll-Paque protocol was used to isolate PBMCs from peripheral blood. CD4 and CD8 T-cell fractions were isolated with Dynabeads CD4 and CD8 positive selection kits. TriZol was used to extract RNA from bulk PBMCs, from CD4 and CD8 fractions, and from dextramer-positive and dextramer-negative fractions. V sheds 0 bases and J sheds 3 bases, leaving 9 bases between their ends. From the cysteine through the phenylalanine, the CDR3 covers 14 amino acids. Kept here is only the CDR3 DNA, which spans 42 bases and is read in frame from base 1. Looking up the germline V gene yields CDR1 SGDLS and CDR2 YYNGEE. Synthesis of TCR cDNA relied on 5'RACE template switching, a step that introduced a universal primer site along with unique molecular identifiers. cDNA synthesis was primed from both the TCR alpha and TCR beta constant segments. Library amplification used two PCR steps, and the second PCR step added sample barcodes and sequencing adapters. Libraries were sequenced on Illumina HiSeq 2500 (2x100 bp) or NovaSeq (2x150 bp). The authors' pipeline ran thus. MIGEC was used to demultiplex reads and collapse the reads into UMI consensus sequences, and MiXCR was used for V(D)J alignment. Vaccine-responding clonotypes were identified with edgeR using replicate PBMC samples, with FDR below 0.01 and a log2 fold change above 5 up to day 15 being required. Bulk clonotypes were assigned CD4 or CD8 identity according to which sequenced CD4 or CD8 repertoire held them at higher abundance. The raw public reads went through TCRdb reprocessing: fastp at Q25, MiXCR clone calling, in-frame beta chains kept. Rows with a matching CDR3 protein are joined into one entry that keeps the most common DNA and genes. TCRdb's processing, not the authors', yielded these V and J calls. Here the sample has tens of thousands of distinct CDR3 sequences; approximately 6.5% occur a single time. The biggest ten clones account for about 32% of the sample.

Here the sequenced sample was CD8+ T cells sorted from PBMCs, taken less than 6 days after the first yellow fever vaccination. This clonotype was obtained from a man aged 18 to 29 who received the YFV17D yellow fever vaccine. The chain is made from TRBV9 and TRBJ1-1; no D segment can be confidently identified. In nucleotides, the sequence is TGTGCCAGCAGCGTAGTCCCGGCAGACACTGAAGCTTTCTTT. The translation is CASSVVPADTEAFF.